The TCR beta chain under discussion was sequenced for a study of response to subunit inactivated influenza vaccine. Broader study findings: Authors suggested each seasonal influenza vaccination recruits few new T cells.

TCRdb fed the RT-PCR reads into MiXCR, producing one record per CDR3 protein. The table includes more than 400,000 distinct CDR3 sequences, roughly 9.7% detected once. V dropped 5 bases and J dropped 5; count of bases not matched to a gene: 5. Germline CDR1 is MNHNY and CDR2 is SVGAGI (reference sequence). This CDR3 contains 13 residues. A word on this clonotype: What it binds is unknown.

The sequencing used PBMCs from blood, collected more than 35 days after vaccination. The receptor comes from a man between 45 and 60 years old who received an inactivated influenza vaccine. V and J are TRBV6-6 and TRBJ2-7; 8 bases line up with TRBD1. CDR3: CASSTTGVDEQYF. The CDR3 DNA reads as TGTGCCAGCAGTACGACAGGGGTGGACGAGCAGTACTTC.